This T cell receptor (beta chain) was sequenced for a study of T cells in Graves' hyperthyroidism and ophthalmopathy. Germline CDR1 reads SEHNR; CDR2 reads FQNEAQ (reference sequence). This CDR3 comprises 16 residues. The V and J ends lost 1 base and 2 bases respectively, with 14 bases between them. In this sample, this clonotype turned up many times. Researchers amplified the TCR beta CDR3 regions from RNA transcripts. Initially, a first-round RT-PCR of the TCR CDR3 employed the HTBI primer set. TCRdb used MiXCR to reprocess the multiplex PCR reads, holding one entry per CDR3 protein. The sample has roughly 750,000 distinct CDR3 sequences, about 17% seen once; the top ten hold over 7.5%.

The V call is TRBV7-9, the J call TRBJ2-5; D might be TRBD1 or TRBD2, each matching 5 bases. The sequence was obtained from a man aged 18 to 30 with Graves' hyperthyroidism. What was sequenced was blood. The CDR3 DNA is TGTGCCAGCAGCTTAGGGGGACGCAGCCCACAAGAGACCCAGTACTTC. Protein: CASSLGGRSPQETQYF.